A selection of T cell receptor beta chains follows, all from one sample in a study of blood T cell repertoires in COVID-19. The table came from immunoSEQ multiplex PCR; TCRdb's copy has only in-frame clones and leaves some out. The sample has around 200,000 clones; about 83% are singletons. Sequencing input: peripheral blood. The receptor source for this set is a woman aged 25 to 39 with COVID-19, enrolled during active disease. The CDR3 runs from the conserved cysteine through the conserved F or W. The D gene is left open where the match is weak. A row's size may be missing; if present it is once, few, many or a size class.

d_gene	abundance	len	v_gene	j_gene	CDR3aa	CDR3nt
NA	once	14	TRBV5-1	TRBJ2-5	CASSLAPSEETQYF	TGCGCCAGCAGCTTGGCGCCTAGTGAAGAGACCCAGTACTTC
NA	NA	14	TRBV28	TRBJ1-2	CASNLQGANYGYTF	TGTGCCAGCAACCTACAGGGCGCTAACTATGGCTACACCTTC
NA	NA	15	TRBV10-3	TRBJ2-3	CAISEGRGDTDTQYF	TGTGCCATCAGTGAGGGTCGCGGGGACACAGATACGCAGTATTTT
NA	NA	13	TRBV7-2	TRBJ1-1	CASREGQNTEAFF	TGTGCCAGCAGGGAAGGACAGAACACTGAAGCTTTCTTT
TRBD2	NA	15	TRBV4-2	TRBJ2-7	CASSWREGYSYEQYF	TGTGCCAGCAGCTGGAGGGAGGGTTACTCCTACGAGCAGTACTTC
NA	NA	14	TRBV19	TRBJ2-7	CASSIEAASYEQYF	TGTGCCAGTAGTATTGAGGCAGCGAGCTACGAGCAGTACTTC
TRBD2	NA	13	TRBV6-4	TRBJ2-3	CASSDRGGHTQYF	TGTGCCAGCAGTGACCGGGGGGGACATACGCAGTATTTT
NA	NA	13	TRBV28	TRBJ1-2	CASTSGNYYGYTF	TGTGCCAGCACTTCCGGGAATTACTATGGCTACACCTTC
NA	NA	14	TRBV5-5	TRBJ1-3	CASSSGHSGNTIYF	TGTGCCAGCAGCTCAGGGCACTCTGGAAACACCATATATTTT
NA	NA	15	TRBV11-2	TRBJ1-4	CASSLGGVRDEKLFF	TGTGCCAGCAGCTTAGGGGGGGTTAGAGATGAAAAACTGTTTTTT
NA	NA	15	TRBV20-1	TRBJ1-5	CSASQGVNSNQPQHF	TGCAGTGCTAGTCAAGGGGTCAATAGCAATCAGCCCCAGCATTTT
TRBD2	NA	14	TRBV2	TRBJ2-1	CASSEGLAGSEQFF	TGTGCCAGCAGTGAGGGACTAGCGGGATCTGAGCAGTTCTTC
NA	NA	14	TRBV28	TRBJ1-1	CASSEGRRETEAFF	TGTGCCAGCAGTGAGGGACGGAGGGAAACTGAAGCTTTCTTT
TRBD1	NA	14	TRBV5-1	TRBJ1-1	CASRDTGGNTEAFF	TGCGCCAGCAGGGACACAGGGGGCAATACTGAAGCTTTCTTT
TRBD1	once	15	TRBV27	TRBJ1-1	CASSRSTGKYTEAFF	TGTGCCAGCAGTCGGTCGACAGGGAAATACACTGAAGCTTTCTTT
TRBD2	NA	16	TRBV9	TRBJ2-3	CASSPHLAGVTDTQYF	TGTGCCAGCAGCCCTCACCTAGCGGGAGTTACAGATACGCAGTATTTT
NA	NA	14	TRBV5-1	TRBJ1-1	CASSIGGLGTEAFF	TGCGCCAGCAGCATTGGGGGCCTGGGCACTGAAGCTTTCTTT
NA	few	15	TRBV9	TRBJ2-7	CASSPHEQGSYEQYF	TGTGCCAGCAGCCCACACGAACAGGGTTCCTACGAGCAGTACTTC
TRBD1	NA	15	TRBV4-1	TRBJ1-4	CASSFQDRASEKLFF	TGCGCCAGCAGCTTCCAGGACAGGGCATCTGAAAAACTGTTTTTT
NA	NA	15	TRBV18	TRBJ1-2	CASSPRREANYGYTF	TGTGCCAGCTCACCACGTCGGGAAGCTAACTATGGCTACACCTTC
NA	once	15	TRBV9	TRBJ1-4	CASSVGPLNDEKLFF	TGTGCCAGCAGCGTAGGGCCCCTCAATGATGAAAAACTGTTTTTT
NA	NA	14	TRBV7-9	TRBJ1-6	CASSLEQGGVPLHF	TGTGCCAGCAGCTTAGAACAGGGTGGCGTCCCCCTCCACTTT
TRBD1	NA	14	TRBV7-2	TRBJ1-2	CASSLATGAQGYTF	TGTGCCAGCAGCTTAGCTACAGGGGCTCAAGGCTACACCTTC
TRBD2	NA	19	TRBV9	TRBJ2-3	CASSATSGGATGRTDTQYF	TGTGCCAGCAGCGCGACTAGCGGGGGGGCCACTGGGAGGACAGATACGCAGTATTTT
TRBD2	NA	16	TRBV9	TRBJ2-3	CASSVVAGGMSDTQYF	TGTGCCAGCAGCGTAGTAGCGGGGGGCATGTCAGATACGCAGTATTTT
NA	NA	14	TRBV2	TRBJ2-2	CASGLGGNTGELFF	TGTGCCAGCGGCCTGGGGGGGAACACCGGGGAGCTGTTTTTT
TRBD1	NA	16	TRBV7-9	TRBJ1-1	CASSSRTGPTNTEAFF	TGTGCCAGCAGCTCCCGGACAGGGCCCACGAACACTGAAGCTTTCTTT
TRBD2	NA	19	TRBV30	TRBJ2-4	CAWSVEGFGGGIAKNIQYF	TGTGCCTGGAGTGTCGAAGGTTTCGGGGGGGGAATAGCCAAAAACATTCAGTACTTC
TRBD1	NA	17	TRBV19	TRBJ1-5	CASSTTGMGLGNQPQHF	TGTGCCAGTTCGACGACAGGGATGGGCCTGGGCAATCAGCCCCAGCATTTT
NA	few	15	TRBV4-2	TRBJ2-7	CASSQDDGSSYEQYF	TGTGCCAGCAGCCAAGATGACGGGAGCTCCTACGAGCAGTACTTC
NA	NA	16	TRBV3-1/TRBV3-2	TRBJ1-3	CASRDRQATVGNTIYF	TGTGCCAGCAGAGACCGGCAGGCGACGGTTGGAAACACCATATATTTT
TRBD1	few	14	TRBV5-1	TRBJ1-1	CASSRQGFNTEAFF	TGCGCCAGCAGCCGACAGGGTTTCAACACTGAAGCTTTCTTT
NA	NA	16	TRBV14	TRBJ2-5	CASSQVGQGARETQYF	TGTGCCAGCAGCCAAGTGGGACAAGGGGCGAGGGAGACCCAGTACTTC
NA	NA	13	TRBV12-3/TRBV12-4	TRBJ1-2	CASTGTGSYGYTF	TGTGCCAGCACCGGAACAGGGTCCTATGGCTACACCTTC
NA	NA	16	TRBV4-3	TRBJ1-3	CASSQSGARSGNTIYF	TGCGCCAGCAGCCAGTCAGGGGCGCGCTCTGGAAACACCATATATTTT
TRBD2	NA	16	TRBV11-3	TRBJ2-2	CASSRGLAGGTGELFF	TGTGCCAGCAGCCGGGGACTAGCGGGAGGAACCGGGGAGCTGTTTTTT
NA	NA	13	TRBV7-2	TRBJ1-2	CASSFPGGYGYTF	TGTGCCAGCAGCTTTCCGGGAGGCTATGGCTACACCTTC
NA	NA	12	TRBV23-1	TRBJ2-7	CASKNRALEQYF	TGCGCCAGCAAAAACAGGGCACTCGAGCAGTACTTC
NA	NA	15	TRBV4-2	TRBJ2-7	CASSQDLAGSGEQYF	TGTGCCAGCAGCCAAGACTTGGCAGGTTCGGGAGAGCAGTACTTC
TRBD1	NA	16	TRBV3-1/TRBV3-2	TRBJ2-3	CASSHTRTGGEDTQYF	TGTGCCAGCAGCCACACAAGGACAGGGGGCGAGGATACGCAGTATTTT
TRBD2	NA	16	TRBV5-4	TRBJ2-2	CASSLAGGGSTGELFF	TGTGCCAGCAGCTTGGCGGGCGGGGGGAGCACCGGGGAGCTGTTTTTT
NA	few	14	TRBV19	TRBJ1-2	CASHPRESDYGYTF	TGTGCCAGCCACCCTAGGGAGTCTGACTATGGCTACACCTTC